The 8 T cell receptor beta chains in this list originate from one sample, sequenced in a study of T cell responses to AZD1222 COVID-19 vaccine. Sequencing was performed with immunoSEQ multiplex PCR; in TCRdb, only in-frame clones are kept and a portion is missing. The table lists about 120,000 clones, about 90% of them singletons. The specimen was peripheral blood, collected on day 0 of AZD1222 vaccination. The receptors derive from an adult in good health.

The gene calls are TRBV25-1 and TRBJ1-1, with D unclear. Germline V CDR1 and CDR2: MGHDK, SYGVNS. V was clipped by 3 bases and J by 7 bases, with 12 bases between them. The CDR3 contains 13 residues. In DNA, the CDR3 is TGTGCCAGCAGTGAGGTCAGTTCAAATGAAGCTTTCTTT. Amino acid sequence: CASSEVSSNEAFF. Using reference TRBV25-1 and TRBJ1-1 for the parts outside the CDR3, the full variable domain is EADIYQTPRYLVIGTGKKITLECSQTMGHDKMYWYQQDPGMELHLIHYSYGVNSTEKGDLSSESTVSRIRTEHFPLTLESARPSHTSQYLCASSEVSSNEAFFGQGTRLTVV.

This clone showed up just once. This chain uses TRBV7-6 with TRBJ2-7; possibly TRBD1 or TRBD2 for D (6 bases each). Trimming shortened V by 2 bases and J by 1 base, and 9 bases separated the two germline ends. Germline values: CDR1 SGHVS, CDR2 FNYEAQ. The CDR3 spans 14 residues. CDR3 bases: TGTGCCAGCAGCTTACTAGGGGGGTCCTACGAGCAGTACTTC. Translated, it gives CASSLLGGSYEQYF.

The chain recombines TRBV28 with TRBJ1-6; possibly TRBD1 for D (6 bases). The ends were cut back, 2 bases at V and 7 bases at J, with 12 bases in the middle. The CDR3 length is 15 residues. CDR1 is MDHEN and CDR2 is SYDVKM in the germline V gene. The DNA for the CDR3 is TGTGCCAGCAGTTTAAGTTCGCAGGGGAATTCACCCCTCCACTTT. Translation gives CASSLSSQGNSPLHF. Full variable domain (rest looked up from reference TRBV28 and TRBJ1-6): DVKVTQSSRYLVKRTGEKVFLECVQDMDHENMFWYRQDPGLGLRLIYFSYDVKMKEKGDIPEGYSVSREKKERFSLILESASTNQTSMYLCASSLSSQGNSPLHFGNGTRLTVT.

The chain joins TRBV28 to TRBJ1-2; D gene ambiguous. From germline, CDR1 is MDHEN and CDR2 SYDVKM. This CDR3 is built from 11 residues. The V and J ends lost 6 bases and 10 bases respectively, with 12 bases between them. The CDR3 here is CASSANRYYTF. The CDR3 DNA follows: TGTGCCAGCAGCGCAAACCGGTACTACACCTTC.

DNA of the CDR3: TGTGCCAGCAGTGGCACTAGTTACGAGCAGTACTTC. Protein sequence: CASSGTSYEQYF. The rearrangement joins TRBV2 to TRBJ2-7, with a tentative D call TRBD2 (5 bases). CDR3 length: 12 amino acids. Germline V CDR1 and CDR2: SNHLY, FYNNEI. Trimming took 4 bases from V and 4 from J, leaving 8 bases between them.

The chain uses TRBV3-1 (or the pseudogene TRBV3-2) and TRBJ2-3; D possibly corresponds to TRBD2 (7 bases). CDR1 and CDR2 from the germline V gene are LGHDT and YNNKEL (reference sequence). Between the trimmed V and J ends, which lost 5 bases and 4 bases, there was a span of 16 bases. The CDR3 runs 15 residues. The CDR3, as DNA: TGTGCCAGCAGCAGGTTAGGGGGGGCCGCAGATACGCAGTATTTT. Translation gives CASSRLGGAADTQYF.

The rearrangement links TRBV30 to TRBJ2-7; 8 bases line up with TRBD1. This CDR3 spans 16 amino acids. Germline values: CDR1 GTSNPN, CDR2 SVGIG (reference sequence). V lost 5 bases to trimming and J lost 3 bases; unmatched junction nucleotides: 15. The CDR3 protein is CAWAGTGTQAFYEQYF. CDR3 coding DNA: TGTGCCTGGGCCGGGACAGGTACCCAGGCCTTCTACGAGCAGTACTTC.

The chain links TRBV19 to TRBJ1-4; D unclear. Germline CDR1 LNHDA, CDR2 SQIVND (reference sequence). This CDR3 is built from 14 residues. The V gene lost 5 bases and the J gene lost 12 bases, with 19 bases spanning the gap. The CDR3 DNA is TGTGCCAGTAGTGATCCCGGAACCTCGAGGGAACTGTTTTTT. Its protein product is CASSDPGTSRELFF.